The count of the clone carrying this T cell receptor beta chain is one. Its antigen is not known. There are 15 residues in the CDR3. CDR1 is SGHTA, CDR2 FQGTGA, per germline. The V end was cut by 4 bases, the J end by 4 bases, with 11 bases between. These data originate in a study of OX40 agonist ivuxolimab in advanced cancers. In the study overall: Patients were roughly 81% male with ages about 20 to 79, mean about 60. Patients with prior anti-PD-1, anti-PD-L1 or anti-CTLA-4 therapy were eligible; approximately 40% had some.

Exclusion applied to patients with autoimmune disease history or systemic immunosuppression. Produced via immunoSEQ multiplex PCR; TCRdb's table is partial and in-frame only. The data contain about 99,000 clones, approximately 94% of them singletons. The study's findings and limits: Both CD4+ and CD8+ T cell populations in blood had undergone clonal expansion by week 6 at 0.1 to 3.0 mg/kg.

V is TRBV7-3 and J is TRBJ1-6; D is perhaps TRBD1 (5 bases). This receptor was obtained from an adult with an advanced solid tumor such as melanoma, head and neck, liver or kidney cancer. The sequenced sample was CD4+ or CD8+ T cells sorted from blood, obtained in a trial of the OX40 agonist ivuxolimab. The CDR3: CASSSQGPYNSPLHF. The DNA for the CDR3 is TGTGCCAGCAGCTCCCAGGGTCCTTATAATTCACCCCTCCACTTT.